The entry below gives a single T cell receptor (beta chain) sequence along with its context. Its specificity is not known. The method was immunoSEQ multiplex PCR; TCRdb's version includes in-frame clones alone and lacks a portion of them. The sample includes about 350,000 clones, about 88% of them seen just once. These data are taken from a study of Ad26.COV2.S vaccination and SARS-CoV-2 variants. V shed 1 base and J shed 2 bases, with 10 bases lying between them. In germline, CDR1 is LNHDA, CDR2 SQIVND (reference sequence). CDR3 length: 15 amino acids. Treatment indicated: 15 to 20 received Ad26.COV2.S at low or high dose, single or two shots; several received placebo; per-sample allocation not given. The samples were gathered on day 63 after the first injection of vaccine or placebo. The individual, an adult aged 18-55 years, was a donor in Boston. Immunization relied on an Ad26 vector, which expressed Wuhan-strain SARS-CoV-2 spike.

Findings and caveats of the study: It is possible that the TCR breadth and depth analyses underestimated the total T cell responses.

The genes are TRBV19 and TRBJ2-3, with no clear D. The sample consisted of peripheral blood, taken in a trial of Ad26.COV2.S vaccine versus placebo. This clonotype was obtained from a person aged 18-60 years who received the Ad26.COV2.S COVID-19 vaccine or a placebo. The CDR3 nucleotides read TGTGCCAGTAGTATAGTGGCACTGGACACAGATACGCAGTATTTT. Protein sequence: CASSIVALDTDTQYF.